This TCR beta chain was retrieved from a study of shared clonotypes between healthy human individuals. In regard to this clone: Other nucleotide sequences from this sample produce the same CDR3.

Germline V lookup: CDR1 SGHRS, CDR2 YFSETQ. This CDR3 has 13 residues. The V and J ends lost 1 base and 4 bases respectively, with 6 bases between them. This table comes from immunoSEQ multiplex PCR, and its TCRdb copy is limited to in-frame clones, with some not included. Of a few million clones listed, around 94% are singletons. This clonotype was sampled from a man in his late teens or twenties in good health. The chain uses TRBV5-1 and TRBJ1-3; weak D call: TRBD1 (5 bases). The specimen sequenced was naive CD4+ T cells sorted from blood. Subset: CD45RA+ positively selected. This CDR3 reads CASSLQGGNTIYF. The CDR3 DNA sequence: TGCGCCAGCAGCTTGCAGGGAGGAAACACCATATATTTT.